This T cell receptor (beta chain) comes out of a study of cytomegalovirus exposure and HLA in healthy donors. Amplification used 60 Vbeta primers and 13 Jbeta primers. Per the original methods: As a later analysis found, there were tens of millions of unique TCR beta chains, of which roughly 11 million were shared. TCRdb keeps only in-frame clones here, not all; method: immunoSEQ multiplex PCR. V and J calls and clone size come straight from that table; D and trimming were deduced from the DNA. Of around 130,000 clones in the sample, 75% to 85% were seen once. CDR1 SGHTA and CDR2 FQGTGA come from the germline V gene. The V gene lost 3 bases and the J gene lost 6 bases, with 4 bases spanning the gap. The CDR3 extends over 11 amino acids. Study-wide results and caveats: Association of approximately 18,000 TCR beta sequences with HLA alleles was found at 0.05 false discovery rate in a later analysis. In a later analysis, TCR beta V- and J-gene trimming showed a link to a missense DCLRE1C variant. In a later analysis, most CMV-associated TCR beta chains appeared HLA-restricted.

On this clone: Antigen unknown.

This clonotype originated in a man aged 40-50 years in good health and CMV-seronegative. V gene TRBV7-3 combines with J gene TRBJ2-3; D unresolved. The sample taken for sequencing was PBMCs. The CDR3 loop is CASSFGDTQYF. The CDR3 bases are TGTGCCAGCAGCTTCGGGGATACGCAGTATTTT. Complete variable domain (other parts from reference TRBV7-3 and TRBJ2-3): GAGVSQTPSNKVTEKGKYVELRCDPISGHTALYWYRQSLGQGPEFLIYFQGTGAADDSGLPNDRFFAVRPEGSVSTLKIQRTERGDSAVYLCASSFGDTQYFGPGTRLTVL.